This is a list of T cell receptor beta chains from one sample in a study of blood T cells in healthy people across ages. One entry per CDR3 protein results from TCRdb running MiXCR on the 5' RACE reads. The sample comprises about 1.4 million distinct CDR3 sequences, around 59% of which are singletons, and under 8.5% rests with the top ten. Sequencing was carried out using blood. These TCRs come from a man aged 18 to 29 in good health. Each CDR3 is given with its conserved first and last residue. The D gene is left open where the match is weak. Only part of the rows carry a size: once, few, many, or a class if the clone is expanded.

v_call	d_call	clone_size	j_call	cdr3_aa	cdr3_nt
TRBV12-3/TRBV12-4	NA	few	TRBJ2-1	CASRKPEGDYNEQFF	TGTGCCAGCAGGAAACCGGAAGGGGACTACAATGAGCAGTTCTTC
TRBV14	NA	few	TRBJ1-6	CASSRFLQRFGDSPLHF	TGTGCCAGCAGCCGCTTTTTACAGCGGTTCGGAGATTCACCCCTCCACTTT
TRBV6-5	NA	NA	TRBJ2-2	CASSYGANTGELFF	TGTGCCAGCAGTTACGGGGCGAACACCGGGGAGCTGTTTTTT
TRBV20-1	TRBD2	NA	TRBJ2-1	CSARPGTSPGEQFF	TGCAGTGCTAGGCCCGGGACTAGCCCAGGGGAGCAGTTCTTC
TRBV6-6	NA	NA	TRBJ2-1	CASDTGPRRVGEQFF	TGTGCCAGCGATACCGGGCCAAGAAGGGTGGGTGAGCAGTTCTTC
TRBV3-1	TRBD2	NA	TRBJ2-3	CASSQELAGVTDTQYF	TGTGCCAGCAGCCAGGAACTAGCGGGAGTCACAGATACGCAGTATTTT
TRBV15	TRBD2	NA	TRBJ2-7	CATSRNSGHSSYEQYF	TGTGCCACCAGCAGAAATAGCGGGCATAGCTCCTACGAGCAGTACTTC
TRBV29-1	TRBD2	NA	TRBJ2-7	CSVEGWRTSGPQPVSYEQYF	TGCAGCGTTGAAGGGTGGAGGACTAGCGGGCCTCAGCCCGTCTCCTACGAGCAGTACTTC
TRBV7-2	NA	few	TRBJ2-2	CASSLRRGNTGELFF	TGTGCCAGCAGCTTGAGACGGGGGAACACCGGGGAGCTGTTTTTT
TRBV5-1	NA	once	TRBJ1-1	CASSLERGSGEAFF	TGCGCCAGCAGCTTGGAAAGGGGCTCGGGTGAAGCTTTCTTT
TRBV14	TRBD2	NA	TRBJ2-2	CASSQDSGLPPGELFF	TGTGCCAGCAGCCAAGATTCGGGACTACCGCCCGGGGAGCTGTTTTTT
TRBV28	NA	once	TRBJ2-1	CASTLTQGSSYNEQFF	TGTGCCAGCACGCTTACACAGGGCAGCTCCTACAATGAGCAGTTCTTC
TRBV29-1	NA	NA	TRBJ2-1	CSVEGAGSSYNEQFF	TGCAGCGTTGAAGGGGCGGGTAGCTCCTACAATGAGCAGTTCTTC
TRBV24-1	NA	few	TRBJ2-1	CATSEGTEQFF	TGTGCCACCAGTGAAGGTACAGAGCAGTTCTTC
TRBV7-2	NA	NA	TRBJ1-2	CASSPSSGYGYTF	TGTGCCAGCAGTCCTTCTTCGGGCTATGGCTACACCTTC
TRBV10-3	NA	few	TRBJ2-7	CAINALEGGTYEQYF	TGTGCCATCAATGCCTTAGAGGGTGGGACCTACGAGCAGTACTTC
TRBV4-1	NA	NA	TRBJ2-1	CASSQSQGLWEQFF	TGCGCCAGCAGCCAGAGCCAGGGTCTGTGGGAGCAGTTCTTC
TRBV6-2/TRBV6-3	NA	NA	TRBJ2-5	CASSYPGTQETQYF	TGTGCCAGCAGTTACCCTGGAACACAAGAGACCCAGTACTTC
TRBV18	NA	NA	TRBJ2-1	CASSPRDYNEQFF	TGTGCCAGCTCACCACGGGACTACAATGAGCAGTTCTTC
TRBV7-6	NA	NA	TRBJ1-1	CASSSTPGPHLGAFF	TGTGCCAGCAGTTCAACTCCGGGGCCTCACTTGGGCGCTTTCTTT
TRBV20-1	TRBD1	NA	TRBJ1-5	CSARFTGTGARGNQPQHF	TGCAGTGCTAGATTCACCGGGACAGGGGCGCGAGGCAATCAGCCCCAGCATTTT
TRBV20-1	NA	once	TRBJ1-2	CSARDLTGPYGYTF	TGCAGTGCTAGAGATCTTACCGGACCCTATGGCTACACCTTC
TRBV20-1	NA	NA	TRBJ2-5	CSARPNWGPQETQYF	TGCAGTGCTAGACCCAATTGGGGCCCCCAAGAGACCCAGTACTTC